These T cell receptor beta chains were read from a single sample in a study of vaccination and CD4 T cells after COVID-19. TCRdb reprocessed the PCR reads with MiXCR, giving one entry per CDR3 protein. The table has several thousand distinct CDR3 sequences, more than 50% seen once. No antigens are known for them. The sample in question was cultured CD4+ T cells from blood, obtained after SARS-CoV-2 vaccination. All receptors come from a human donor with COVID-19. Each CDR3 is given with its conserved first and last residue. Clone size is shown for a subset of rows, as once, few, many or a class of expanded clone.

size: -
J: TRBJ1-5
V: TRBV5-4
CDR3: CASSLGTGRNQPQHF

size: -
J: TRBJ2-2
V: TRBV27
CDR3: CASSLGLAGAANTGELFF

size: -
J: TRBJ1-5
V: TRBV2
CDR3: CAKGTDNQPQHF

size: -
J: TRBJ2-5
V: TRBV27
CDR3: CASSHGQGSIGETQYF

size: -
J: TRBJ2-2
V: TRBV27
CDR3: CASSFGAWDTGELFF

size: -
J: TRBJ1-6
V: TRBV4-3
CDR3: CASSQEGQATASYNSPLHF

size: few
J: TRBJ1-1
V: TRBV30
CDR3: CAWSVAGIGTEAFF

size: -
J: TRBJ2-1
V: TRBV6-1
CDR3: CASSEGDIVRFF

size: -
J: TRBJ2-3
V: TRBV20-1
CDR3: CSARGPTSGGTDTQYF

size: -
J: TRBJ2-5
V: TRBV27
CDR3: CASSRAPSQSGTQYF

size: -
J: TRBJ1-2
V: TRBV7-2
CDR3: CASSIGGRVANYGYTF

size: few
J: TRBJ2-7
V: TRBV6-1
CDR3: CASRLGQTIYEQYF

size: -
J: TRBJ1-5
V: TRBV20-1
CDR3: CSAPTSSAFIQHF

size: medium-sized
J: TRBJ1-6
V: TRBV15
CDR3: CATSQLQTGTLNSPLHF

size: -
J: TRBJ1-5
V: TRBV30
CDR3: CAWVFQPQHF

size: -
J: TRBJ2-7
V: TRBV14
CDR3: CASSQDRLAANKGSYEQYF

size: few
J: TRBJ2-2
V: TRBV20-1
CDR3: CSASRDINTGELFF

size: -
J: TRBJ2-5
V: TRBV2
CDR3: CASSENTARTETQYF

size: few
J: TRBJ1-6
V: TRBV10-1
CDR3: CASSESTGNSPLHF

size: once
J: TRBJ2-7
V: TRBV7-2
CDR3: CASSLGTGPSSYEQYF

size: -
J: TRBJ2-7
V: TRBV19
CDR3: CASSNPGQSSYEQYF

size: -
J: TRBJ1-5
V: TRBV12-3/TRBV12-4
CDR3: CASSPSQGANQPQHF

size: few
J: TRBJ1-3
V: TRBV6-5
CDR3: CASSYLGSPSGNTIYF

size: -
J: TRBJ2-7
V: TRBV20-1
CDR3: CSAGRLGYEQYF

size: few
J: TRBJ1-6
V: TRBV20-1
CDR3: CSAVRQPHSPLHF

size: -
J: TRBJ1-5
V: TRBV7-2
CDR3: CASSPGGRSNQPQHF

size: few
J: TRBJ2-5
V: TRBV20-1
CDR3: CSAHGGAGGIQETQYF

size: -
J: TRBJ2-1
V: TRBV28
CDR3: CASSLSPGAGSSF

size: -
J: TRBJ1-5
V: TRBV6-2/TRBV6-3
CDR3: CASSGVTGPSNQPQHF

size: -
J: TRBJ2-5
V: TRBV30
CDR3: CAWKVGETQYF

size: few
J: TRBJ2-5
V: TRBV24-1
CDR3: CATSEGTGGRETQYF

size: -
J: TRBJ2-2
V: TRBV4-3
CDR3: CASSQGLGANTGELFF

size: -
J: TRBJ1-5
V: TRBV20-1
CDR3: CSARGGTGAQQPQHF

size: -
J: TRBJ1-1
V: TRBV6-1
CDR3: CASRRTGTGDTEAFF

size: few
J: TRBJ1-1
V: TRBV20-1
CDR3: CSAREGTEAFF

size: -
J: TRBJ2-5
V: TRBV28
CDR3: CASSPIDLELKTQYF

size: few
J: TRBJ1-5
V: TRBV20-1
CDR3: CSARDSPGQPQHF

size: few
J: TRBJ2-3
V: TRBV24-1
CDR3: CATSGDTDTQYF

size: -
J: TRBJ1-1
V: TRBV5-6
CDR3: CASSWGAGQGAFF

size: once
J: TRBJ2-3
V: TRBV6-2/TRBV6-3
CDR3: CATLRGLLTDTQYF

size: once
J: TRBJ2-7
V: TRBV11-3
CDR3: CASSLEGRSYEQYF

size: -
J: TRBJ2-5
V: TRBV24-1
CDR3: CATAIGGQETQYF

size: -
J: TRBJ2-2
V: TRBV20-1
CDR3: CSARAAGTLNTGELFF

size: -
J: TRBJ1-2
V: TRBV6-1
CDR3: CASSSPRDSSYGYTF

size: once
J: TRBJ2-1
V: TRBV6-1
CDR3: CASIRGQGQGEQFF

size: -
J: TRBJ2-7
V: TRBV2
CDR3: CASKEDSSYEQYF

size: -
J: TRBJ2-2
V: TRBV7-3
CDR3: CASSLKAGGSTGELFF

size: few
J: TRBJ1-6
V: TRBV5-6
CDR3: CASSLARSLYSPLHF

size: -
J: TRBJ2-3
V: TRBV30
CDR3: CAWSVRPSGVFTDTQYF

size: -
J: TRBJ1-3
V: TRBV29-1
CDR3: CSVARTGGSGNTIYF

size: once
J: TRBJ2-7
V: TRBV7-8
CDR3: CASSQRPGGFYEQYF

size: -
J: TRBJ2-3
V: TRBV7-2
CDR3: CASRYRQGMDTQYF

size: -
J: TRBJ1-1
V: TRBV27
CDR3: CASSLRLGNTEAFF

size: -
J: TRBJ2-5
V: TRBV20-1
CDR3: CSARNSETQYF

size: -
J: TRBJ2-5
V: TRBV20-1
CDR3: CSARGGETQYF

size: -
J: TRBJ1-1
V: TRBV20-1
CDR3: CSAPDRREAFF

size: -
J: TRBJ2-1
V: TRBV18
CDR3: CASSPSFSRTDYNEQFF

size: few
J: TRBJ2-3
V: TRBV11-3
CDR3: CASSYEVTATDTQYF

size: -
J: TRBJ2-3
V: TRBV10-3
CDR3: CAIRGDRGGTDTQYF